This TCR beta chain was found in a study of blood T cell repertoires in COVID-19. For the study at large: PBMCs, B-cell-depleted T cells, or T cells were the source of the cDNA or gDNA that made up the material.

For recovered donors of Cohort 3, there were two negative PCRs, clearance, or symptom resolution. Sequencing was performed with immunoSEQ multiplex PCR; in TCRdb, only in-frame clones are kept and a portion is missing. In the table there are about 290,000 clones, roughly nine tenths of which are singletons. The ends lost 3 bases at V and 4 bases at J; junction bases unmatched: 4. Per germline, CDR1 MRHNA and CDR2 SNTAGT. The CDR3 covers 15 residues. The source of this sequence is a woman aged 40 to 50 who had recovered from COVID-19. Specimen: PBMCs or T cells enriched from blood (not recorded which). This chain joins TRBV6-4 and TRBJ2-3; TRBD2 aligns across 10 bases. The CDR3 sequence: CASSEASGSADTQYF. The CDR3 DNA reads TGTGCCAGCAGTGAGGCTAGCGGGAGTGCAGATACGCAGTATTTT.